These T cell receptor beta chains were read from a single sample in a study of T cells in tuberculosis. Assay used: immunoSEQ multiplex PCR; TCRdb lists only in-frame clones, some missing. The profile covers under 35,000 clones, with roughly 95% appearing a single time and about 7.8% taken by the ten largest. The sample taken for sequencing was PBMCs. The source of these receptors is a donor aged 10 to 29 with latent tuberculosis or without tuberculosis infection. Both conserved end residues are part of each CDR3. The D gene is left open where the match is weak. Rows give clone size only sometimes, using once, few, many, or a class for an expanded clone.

>-|TRBD1|TRBV5-1|TRBJ1-4
TGCGCCAGCAGCCCCGACAGGGGGCGTCCTGAAAAACTGTTTTTT
CASSPDRGRPEKLFF
>-|-|TRBV18|TRBJ2-5
TGTGCCAGCTCACCACAACGGCTAGCGGAGACCCAGTACTTC
CASSPQRLAETQYF
>-|-|TRBV6-6|TRBJ2-5
TGTGCCAGCAGTCCGGGACAAGAGACCCAGTACTTC
CASSPGQETQYF
>-|-|TRBV6-5|TRBJ2-7
TGTGCCAGCAGCACCCTTGGGGGCGGGGAGCAGTACTTC
CASSTLGGGEQYF
>-|-|TRBV15|TRBJ2-3
TGTGCCACCAGCAGAGATAGCGCAGATACGCAGTATTTT
CATSRDSADTQYF
>few|TRBD1|TRBV15|TRBJ1-4
TGTGCCACCAGCACCGACAGGGCAACTAATGAAAAACTGTTTTTT
CATSTDRATNEKLFF
>-|-|TRBV14|TRBJ1-1
TGTGCCAGCAGCCAAGATCTCGAGTTCATGAACACTGAAGCTTTCTTT
CASSQDLEFMNTEAFF
>once|TRBD2|TRBV10-2|TRBJ2-1
TGCGCCAGCAGCACCGGGACTAGGGGGTGGAATGAGCAGTTCTTC
CASSTGTRGWNEQFF
>-|TRBD1|TRBV30|TRBJ1-2
TGTGCCTGGATAACCCCACAGGGGACAGCCTTGGGAGGCTACACCTTC
CAWITPQGTALGGYTF
>-|TRBD1|TRBV28|TRBJ2-6
TGTGCCAGCAGTTGGACAGGGGCTGGGGCCAACGTCCTGACTTTC
CASSWTGAGANVLTF
>-|TRBD2|TRBV2|TRBJ2-3
TGTGCCAGCAGTGACCTCGGGCTAGCGGGAGGGCCAGGGGGCACAGATACGCAGTATTTT
CASSDLGLAGGPGGTDTQYF
>-|-|TRBV5-4|TRBJ2-5
TGTGCCAGCAGCTTGGCTCAGGGGTACCAAGAGACCCAGTACTTC
CASSLAQGYQETQYF
>-|TRBD2|TRBV30|TRBJ2-1
TGTGCCTGGATTAGCGGGAGCTCCTACAATGAGCAGTTCTTC
CAWISGSSYNEQFF
>-|-|TRBV7-2|TRBJ2-1
TGTGCCAGCAGCTTAACGGGACTTAAACCTGAGCAGTTCTTC
CASSLTGLKPEQFF
>-|-|TRBV4-1|TRBJ2-1
TGCGCCAGCAGCCAAGACAGGGGTGAGCAGTTCTTC
CASSQDRGEQFF
>-|-|TRBV30|TRBJ1-2
TGTGCCTGGAAGAAACAGGGAAGGAGGATAAGTTATGGCTACACCTTC
CAWKKQGRRISYGYTF
>once|TRBD2|TRBV28|TRBJ2-7
TGTGCCACCCGGGAGGTAGCGGCTTACGAGCAGTACTTC
CATREVAAYEQYF
>-|TRBD2|TRBV28|TRBJ2-5
TGTGCCAGCTCTAGCGGAGTGGAGACCCAGTACTTC
CASSSGVETQYF
>-|-|TRBV4-1|TRBJ1-4
TGCGCCAGCAGCCAAGAGCGGGGGACTAATGAAAAACTGTTTTTT
CASSQERGTNEKLFF
>-|TRBD1|TRBV7-9|TRBJ2-7
TGTGCCAGCAGCAACCTACAGGGGAACGCCCACGAGCAGTACTTC
CASSNLQGNAHEQYF
>-|-|TRBV2|TRBJ2-2
TGTGCCAGCAGCCCCGTAGCCACCGGGGAGCTGTTTTTT
CASSPVATGELFF
>-|TRBD1|TRBV5-1|TRBJ1-4
TGCGCCAGCAGCTCTCGGACAGGGCGACCTGCTAATGAAAAACTGTTTTTT
CASSSRTGRPANEKLFF
>-|TRBD2|TRBV7-9|TRBJ2-5
TGTGCCAGCAGCTTAGGTAGCGGGAGGGCTCAAGAGACCCAGTACTTC
CASSLGSGRAQETQYF
>-|-|TRBV19|TRBJ1-2
TGTGCCAGTAGTACTGATTTTGAACTCTATGGCTACACCTTC
CASSTDFELYGYTF
>-|-|TRBV5-5|TRBJ2-7
TGTGCCAGCAGCCAGTTTAGGTCGGGATCCGAGCAGTACTTC
CASSQFRSGSEQYF
>-|TRBD1|TRBV7-3|TRBJ1-1
TGTGCCAGCAAGGGACAGACGAACACTGAAGCTTTCTTT
CASKGQTNTEAFF
>-|TRBD2|TRBV7-2|TRBJ2-4
TGTGCCAGCAGCTCCCCCCCCGGGACTAGCGCCGTAGCCAAAAACATTCAGTACTTC
CASSSPPGTSAVAKNIQYF
>-|-|TRBV7-9|TRBJ2-7
TGTGCCAGCAGCTTTCAGCGGGCCTACGAGCAGTACTTC
CASSFQRAYEQYF
>-|TRBD2|TRBV5-5|TRBJ2-5
TGTGCCAGCAGCCCGGGACTAGCGGGAGTGGAGACCCAGTACTTC
CASSPGLAGVETQYF
>once|-|TRBV28|TRBJ1-2
TGTGCCAGCAGCCCACCCAGGGGCTATGGCTACACCTTC
CASSPPRGYGYTF
>once|-|TRBV2|TRBJ1-2
TGTGCCAGCTCCACCGTGCAGGGTTATGGCATGTCTGACTATGGCTACACCTTC
CASSTVQGYGMSDYGYTF
>-|-|TRBV4-2|TRBJ2-7
TGTGCCAGCAGCCAGGCCTCGACGAGGGCCAGGGAGCAGTACTTC
CASSQASTRAREQYF
>-|TRBD2|TRBV19|TRBJ2-7
TGTGCCAGTAGTATCGGACTAGCGGGAGAAGAGCAGTACTTC
CASSIGLAGEEQYF
>-|-|TRBV29-1|TRBJ2-1
TGCAGCGTTGGCGGAAGGAGCTCCTACAATGAGCAGTTCTTC
CSVGGRSSYNEQFF
>-|-|TRBV12-2|TRBJ1-3
TGTGCAAGTCGCCTAATCGGGACAGGTGGGTATTTT
CASRLIGTGGYF
>-|-|TRBV30|TRBJ1-2
TGTGCCTTGACTCTAAACTATGGCTACACCTTC
CALTLNYGYTF
>-|TRBD2|TRBV10-3|TRBJ2-7
TGTGCCATCAGTACTAGCGGGAACTCCTACGAGCAGTACTTC
CAISTSGNSYEQYF
>few|TRBD1|TRBV28|TRBJ2-7
TGTGCCAGCAGTTTGGGGACAGAGCCCTACGAGCAGTACTTC
CASSLGTEPYEQYF
>-|TRBD2|TRBV9|TRBJ2-7
TGTGCCAGCAGCGCCTCCACTGGGACTAGCGGGTCAAGCTACGAGCAGTACTTC
CASSASTGTSGSSYEQYF
>-|-|TRBV4-1|TRBJ1-5
TGCGCCAGCAGCCAAGAAGAACAGCTTAGCAATCAGCCCCAGCATTTT
CASSQEEQLSNQPQHF
>-|-|TRBV7-2|TRBJ1-2
TGTGCCAGCAGCTTACAGGGCAAGGGCTACACCTTC
CASSLQGKGYTF
>-|TRBD2|TRBV28|TRBJ2-1
TGTGCCAGTGGGGGGGGATTCTCCTACAATGAGCAGTTCTTC
CASGGGFSYNEQFF